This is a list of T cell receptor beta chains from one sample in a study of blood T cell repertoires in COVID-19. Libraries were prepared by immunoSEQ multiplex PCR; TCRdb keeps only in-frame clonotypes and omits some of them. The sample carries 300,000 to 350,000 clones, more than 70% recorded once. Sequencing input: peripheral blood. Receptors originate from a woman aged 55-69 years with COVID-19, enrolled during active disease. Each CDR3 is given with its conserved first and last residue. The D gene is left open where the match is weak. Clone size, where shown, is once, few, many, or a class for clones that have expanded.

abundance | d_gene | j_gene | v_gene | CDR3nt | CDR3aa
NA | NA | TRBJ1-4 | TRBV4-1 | TGCGCCAGCAGCCAAAGGCAGAGGGATGAAAAACTGTTTTTT | CASSQRQRDEKLFF
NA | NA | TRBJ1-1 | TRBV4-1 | TGCGCCAGCAGCCAAGGATGGGGGGATGAGGCTGAAGCTTTCTTT | CASSQGWGDEAEAFF
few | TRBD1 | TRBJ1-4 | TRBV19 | TGTGCCAGTAACCCACAGGGGAAGAATGAAAAACTGTTTTTT | CASNPQGKNEKLFF
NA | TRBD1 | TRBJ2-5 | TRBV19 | TGTGCCAGTAGTCCCGGACAGGGCTGGGAGACCCAGTACTTC | CASSPGQGWETQYF
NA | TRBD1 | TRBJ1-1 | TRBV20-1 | TGCAGTGCTAAAGGGGGCCAAGCTTTCTTT | CSAKGGQAFF
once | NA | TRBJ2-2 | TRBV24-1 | TGTGCCACCAGTGATTTGGTCAGGGGGAACACCGGGGAGCTGTTTTTT | CATSDLVRGNTGELFF
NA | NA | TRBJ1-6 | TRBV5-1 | TGCGCCAGCAGCTTGGGCGGGATTGTTAGCTCACCCCTCCACTTT | CASSLGGIVSSPLHF
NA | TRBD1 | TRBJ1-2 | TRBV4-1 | TGCGCCAGCAGCCGGGACCCGGGACAGGGTGTAGGGTATGGCTACACCTTC | CASSRDPGQGVGYGYTF
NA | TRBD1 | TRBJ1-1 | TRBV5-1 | TGCGCCAGCAGCATCGGACAGGGGGGAGGTGGCACTGAAGCTTTCTTT | CASSIGQGGGGTEAFF
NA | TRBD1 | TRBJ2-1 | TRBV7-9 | TGTGCCAGCCCCGGGACAGGGATGAGCTCCTACAATGAGCAGTTCTTC | CASPGTGMSSYNEQFF
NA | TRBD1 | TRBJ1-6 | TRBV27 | TGTGCCAGCAGTTCCGGACAGGGCTTTTCACCCCTCCACTTT | CASSSGQGFSPLHF